This T cell receptor beta chain emerged from a study of cytomegalovirus exposure and HLA in healthy donors. Findings and caveats of the study: Investigators reported 150 to 200 TCR beta chains as tied to cytomegalovirus. The sole available immune exposure information was CMV serostatus.

PCR employed 60 Vbeta and 13 Jbeta primers. The method was immunoSEQ multiplex PCR; TCRdb's version includes in-frame clones alone and lacks a portion of them. The sample shows about 170,000 clones, around 82% of them seen only once. The sample holds one count of this clone. What it binds is unknown. Nominal health characterized the donors when sampled, though unrecorded immune exposures were likely. CDR1 is MDHEN and CDR2 is SYDVKM in the germline V gene. The CDR3 sequence is 15 residues long. Trimming took 5 bases from V and 2 from J, leaving 15 bases between them. Specimen: PBMCs. The clonotype was recovered from a male donor in good health and CMV-seronegative. V usage is TRBV28 and J usage is TRBJ2-5, with D maybe TRBD1 (5 bases). This CDR3 is CASSPIGVGQETQYF. The CDR3 DNA follows: TGTGCCAGCAGTCCCATAGGGGTAGGTCAAGAGACCCAGTACTTC.